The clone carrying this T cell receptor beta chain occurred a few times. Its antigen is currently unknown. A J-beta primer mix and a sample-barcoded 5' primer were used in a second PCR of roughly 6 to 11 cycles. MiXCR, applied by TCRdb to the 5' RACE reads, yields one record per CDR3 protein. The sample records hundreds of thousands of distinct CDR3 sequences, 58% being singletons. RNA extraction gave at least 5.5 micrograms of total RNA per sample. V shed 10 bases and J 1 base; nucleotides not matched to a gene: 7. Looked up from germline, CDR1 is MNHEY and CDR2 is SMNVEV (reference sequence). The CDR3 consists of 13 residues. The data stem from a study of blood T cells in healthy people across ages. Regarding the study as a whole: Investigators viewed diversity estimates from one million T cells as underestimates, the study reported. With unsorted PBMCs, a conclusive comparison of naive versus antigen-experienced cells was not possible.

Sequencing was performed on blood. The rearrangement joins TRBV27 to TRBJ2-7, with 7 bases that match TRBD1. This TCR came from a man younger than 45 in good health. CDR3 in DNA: TGTGCCACCCGGGACAGACCTTCCTACGAGCAGTACTTC. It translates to CATRDRPSYEQYF.